This TCR beta chain was captured in a study of blood T cell repertoires in COVID-19. The CDR3 has 15 amino acids. The V gene's germline CDR1 is MDHEN and CDR2 SYDVKM. V was trimmed by 1 base and J by 6 bases, leaving 13 bases between them. In the original processing: Amplification with reference gene primers provided the estimates of nucleated cell counts. Sequenced by immunoSEQ multiplex PCR; TCRdb stores in-frame clones only, minus some. D and trimming come from the DNA, and the V and J calls and clone size come from that table. The sample carries a few hundred thousand clones, 84% recorded once. The clonotype comes from a woman aged 40 to 50 who had recovered from COVID-19. The V call is TRBV28, the J call TRBJ2-1, with D uncertain. Sequencing was carried out using PBMCs or T cells enriched from blood (not recorded which). The CDR3 is CASSLFLVTTNEQFF. In DNA, the CDR3 is TGTGCCAGCAGTTTATTTCTAGTAACAACCAATGAGCAGTTCTTC.